A selection of T cell receptor beta chains follows, all from one sample in a study of blood T cell repertoires in COVID-19. The table came from immunoSEQ multiplex PCR; TCRdb's copy has only in-frame clones and leaves some out. The data contain approximately 240,000 clones, just under 85% of them singletons. Source material: peripheral blood. The receptors come from a man aged 50-59 years with acute or convalescent COVID-19. CDR3s include the opening cysteine and the closing phenylalanine or tryptophan. The D gene is left open where the match is weak. Size tells how often a clone was seen (once, few, many) or the class of an expanded clone, and some rows leave it out.

CDR3aa | CDR3nt | j_gene | d_gene | abundance | v_gene
CSVSGTANQPQHF | TGCAGCGTTTCCGGGACAGCTAATCAGCCCCAGCATTTT | TRBJ1-5 | TRBD1 | . | TRBV29-1
CASSSPLGGAEAFF | TGTGCCAGCAGCTCGCCCCTCGGGGGAGCTGAAGCTTTCTTT | TRBJ1-1 | . | . | TRBV5-5
CASGQGMNTEAFF | TGTGCCAGCGGACAGGGGATGAACACTGAAGCTTTCTTT | TRBJ1-1 | TRBD1 | . | TRBV6-6
CASSALQETQYF | TGTGCCAGCAGCGCACTCCAAGAGACCCAGTACTTC | TRBJ2-5 | . | few | TRBV2
CASSLTSGSPQHF | TGTGCCAGCAGTCTTACATCGGGGAGTCCCCAGCATTTT | TRBJ1-5 | . | . | TRBV6-5
CASSLVAGGPGEQFF | TGTGCCAGCAGCTTAGTAGCGGGAGGGCCAGGTGAGCAGTTCTTC | TRBJ2-1 | TRBD2 | . | TRBV11-3
CASSQDSSGNRRNEQFF | TGTGCCAGCAGTCAAGATAGTAGCGGGAATCGGAGAAATGAGCAGTTCTTC | TRBJ2-1 | TRBD2 | . | TRBV4-2
CASRIGSGGTNEKLFF | TGTGCCAGCAGAATCGGATCAGGGGGGACTAATGAAAAACTGTTTTTT | TRBJ1-4 | TRBD1 | . | TRBV7-9
CSVGRGEQYF | TGCAGCGTTGGTAGGGGCGAGCAGTACTTC | TRBJ2-7 | . | . | TRBV29-1
CATIQDGLRGYTF | TGTGCCACCATCCAGGACGGACTCAGGGGCTACACCTTC | TRBJ1-2 | . | . | TRBV12-3/TRBV12-4
CASSTGGRHYGYTF | TGTGCCAGCAGTACAGGGGGCCGGCACTATGGCTACACCTTC | TRBJ1-2 | TRBD1 | . | TRBV6-5
CASSQVPFTGYTEAFF | TGCGCCAGCAGCCAAGTCCCATTTACAGGGTACACTGAAGCTTTCTTT | TRBJ1-1 | . | . | TRBV4-1
CASRSTDGELFF | TGTGCCAGCAGGTCGACAGACGGGGAGCTGTTTTTT | TRBJ2-2 | . | . | TRBV6-5
CASSLDGDYGYTF | TGCGCCAGCAGCTTGGACGGAGACTATGGCTACACCTTC | TRBJ1-2 | . | . | TRBV5-1
CAGDRGPYEQYF | TGTGCCGGGGACAGGGGGCCCTACGAGCAGTACTTC | TRBJ2-7 | TRBD1 | . | TRBV12-3/TRBV12-4
CASSSGQGFYEQYF | TGTGCCAGCAGCTCGGGACAGGGGTTTTACGAGCAGTACTTC | TRBJ2-7 | TRBD1 | . | TRBV2
CASSGQGQGPSTDTQYF | TGTGCCAGTAGCGGCCAGGGACAGGGGCCAAGCACAGATACGCAGTATTTT | TRBJ2-3 | TRBD1 | . | TRBV19
CSVGGGRGETQYF | TGCAGCGTTGGGGGGGGGCGCGGAGAGACCCAGTACTTC | TRBJ2-5 | . | many | TRBV29-1
CASQGYSNQPQHF | TGTGCCAGTCAGGGATATAGCAATCAGCCCCAGCATTTT | TRBJ1-5 | . | . | TRBV6-5
CASSQGPGNSGNTIYF | TGTGCCAGCTCACAAGGACCGGGGAACTCTGGAAACACCATATATTTT | TRBJ1-3 | . | once | TRBV18
CASLKGQRAYEQYF | TGTGCCAGTTTAAAGGGACAGAGGGCCTACGAGCAGTACTTC | TRBJ2-7 | TRBD1 | . | TRBV2
CASSLRTSGYYEQFF | TGTGCCAGCAGCTTAAGGACTAGCGGGTATTATGAGCAGTTCTTC | TRBJ2-1 | TRBD2 | . | TRBV11-3
CASSVGAGGVADTQYF | TGTGCCAGCAGCGTAGGGGCCGGGGGAGTTGCAGATACGCAGTATTTT | TRBJ2-3 | . | . | TRBV9
CASSFDGGSGNTIYF | TGTGCCAGCAGCTTCGACGGAGGCTCTGGAAACACCATATATTTT | TRBJ1-3 | . | . | TRBV5-4
CASSLEGYEQYF | TGTGCCAGCAGTTTAGAGGGGTACGAGCAGTACTTC | TRBJ2-7 | . | . | TRBV12-3/TRBV12-4
CASSSPRRTGGTDEQYF | TGTGCCAGCAGTTCACCCCGACGGACAGGGGGTACCGACGAGCAGTACTTC | TRBJ2-7 | TRBD1 | once | TRBV28
CASSLDQGNTGELFF | TGCGCCAGCAGCTTGGATCAGGGCAACACCGGGGAGCTGTTTTTT | TRBJ2-2 | . | . | TRBV5-1
CASSYSIRGIWGYTF | TGTGCCAGCAGTTACTCCATCCGGGGTATTTGGGGCTACACCTTC | TRBJ1-2 | . | . | TRBV6-5
CASSPGSQPNSYEQYF | TGTGCCAGCAGTCCAGGTTCTCAGCCAAACTCCTACGAGCAGTACTTC | TRBJ2-7 | . | . | TRBV27
CASSSGLTYEQYF | TGTGCCAGCAGCTCGGGACTGACTTACGAGCAGTACTTC | TRBJ2-7 | . | . | TRBV11-2
CASSMGAQLNYGYTF | TGTGCCAGTAGTATGGGGGCCCAGTTAAACTATGGCTACACCTTC | TRBJ1-2 | . | few | TRBV19
CASTTIRASGRETQYF | TGTGCCAGCACGACCATCCGAGCTAGCGGGAGGGAGACCCAGTACTTC | TRBJ2-5 | TRBD2 | . | TRBV25-1
CASSPRTGSLYEQYF | TGTGCCAGCAGCCCACGGACAGGGTCTTTATACGAGCAGTACTTC | TRBJ2-7 | TRBD1 | . | TRBV7-3
CASSSGSGNTIYF | TGTGCCAGCAGTTCAGGGTCTGGAAACACCATATATTTT | TRBJ1-3 | . | . | TRBV6-2/TRBV6-3
CASSPGTQPQLNYGYTF | TGTGCCAGCTCACCCGGGACACAGCCACAACTTAACTATGGCTACACCTTC | TRBJ1-2 | . | few | TRBV18
CATSDLTSPYNEQFF | TGTGCCACCAGTGATCTGACTAGCCCCTACAATGAGCAGTTCTTC | TRBJ2-1 | TRBD2 | . | TRBV24-1
CASSLNRGPSYEQYF | TGTGCCAGCAGCTTGAACAGGGGGCCTTCCTACGAGCAGTACTTC | TRBJ2-7 | TRBD1 | once | TRBV5-4
CASSARTSSYNEQFF | TGTGCCAGCAGCGCACGGACTAGCTCCTACAATGAGCAGTTCTTC | TRBJ2-1 | TRBD2 | few | TRBV5-5
CSVVTPGGQASYEQYF | TGCAGCGTTGTCACCCCGGGGGGACAGGCCTCCTACGAGCAGTACTTC | TRBJ2-7 | . | . | TRBV29-1
CASLRQGASGNTIYF | TGTGCCAGCCTTAGACAGGGGGCAAGTGGAAACACCATATATTTT | TRBJ1-3 | TRBD1 | . | TRBV19
CASSDLGPPNSPLHF | TGTGCCAGCAGTGATTTGGGCCCCCCGAACTCACCCCTCCACTTT | TRBJ1-6 | . | . | TRBV2
CSVGTDQETQYF | TGCAGCGTTGGGACAGACCAAGAGACCCAGTACTTC | TRBJ2-5 | . | . | TRBV29-1
CASSLATVSNTGELFF | TGCGCCAGCAGCTTGGCGACTGTGTCGAACACCGGGGAGCTGTTTTTT | TRBJ2-2 | . | once | TRBV5-1